The sequence of this T cell receptor beta chain was determined in a study of T cells in Graves' hyperthyroidism and ophthalmopathy. Study-wide points: Model output signaled ophthalmopathy a median roughly 6.5 months ahead of onset.

The CDR3 regions of TCR beta were amplified from RNA transcripts. In the first-round RT-PCR of the TCR CDR3, the HTBI primer set was used. TCRdb re-derived calls from the multiplex PCR reads in MiXCR, one entry per CDR3 protein. Found here are about 700,000 distinct CDR3 sequences, about 45% of them singletons; the top ten hold approximately 6.8%. A patient was excluded if there was uncontrolled infection, other autoimmune disease, pregnancy or lactation. Each diagnosis drew on symptoms, thyroxine, TRAb, thyroid ultrasound and orbital computed tomography findings. This clonotype has just a few counts. Antigen unknown. The material sequenced was peripheral blood or thyroid tissue (not recorded which). This sequence originates from an adult man with Graves' disease, either hyperthyroidism or ophthalmopathy (not recorded which).

The CDR3 coding sequence is TGCAGTGCTAGGGGGCACAGGGACGCTGGGGCCAACGTCCTGACTTTC. Its translation: CSARGHRDAGANVLTF. V usage is TRBV20-1 and J usage is TRBJ2-6, with D possibly TRBD1 on 6 matching bases. Per the germline V gene, CDR1 is DFQATT and CDR2 is SNEGSKA (reference sequence). V lost 3 bases and J 2 bases, leaving 14 bases between the germline ends. This CDR3 comprises 16 residues.